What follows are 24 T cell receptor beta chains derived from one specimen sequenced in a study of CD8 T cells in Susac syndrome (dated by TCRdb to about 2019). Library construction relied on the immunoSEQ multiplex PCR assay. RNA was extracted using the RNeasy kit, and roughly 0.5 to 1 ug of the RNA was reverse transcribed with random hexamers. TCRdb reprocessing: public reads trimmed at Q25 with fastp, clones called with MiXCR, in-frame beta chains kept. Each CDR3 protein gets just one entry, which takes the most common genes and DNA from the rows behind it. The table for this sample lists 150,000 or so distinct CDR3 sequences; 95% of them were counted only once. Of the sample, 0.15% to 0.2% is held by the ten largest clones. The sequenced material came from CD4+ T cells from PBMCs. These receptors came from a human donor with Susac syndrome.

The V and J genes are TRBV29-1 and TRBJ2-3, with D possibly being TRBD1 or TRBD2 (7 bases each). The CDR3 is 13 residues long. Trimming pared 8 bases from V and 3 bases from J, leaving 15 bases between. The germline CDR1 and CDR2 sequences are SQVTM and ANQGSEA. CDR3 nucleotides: TGCAGCTTGACCAGGGGGGGTACAGATACGCAGTATTTT. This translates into CSLTRGGTDTQYF.

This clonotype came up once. The CDR3 nucleotides are TGCAGTGCTAGAGAGTTTTATGGAGTTGGCACAGATACGCAGTATTTT. This gives the protein CSAREFYGVGTDTQYF. The chain joins TRBV20-1 to TRBJ2-3; D not certain. The CDR3 has 16 residues. Germline CDR1 reads DFQATT; CDR2 reads SNEGSKA (reference sequence). V was cut by 0 bases and J by 1 base, with 14 bases left in between.

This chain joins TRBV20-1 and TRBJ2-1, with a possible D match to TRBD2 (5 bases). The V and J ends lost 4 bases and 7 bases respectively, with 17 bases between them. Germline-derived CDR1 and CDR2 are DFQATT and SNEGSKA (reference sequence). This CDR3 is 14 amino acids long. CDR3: CSANRAAEGNEQFF. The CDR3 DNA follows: TGCAGTGCTAACCGGGCCGCCGAGGGAAATGAGCAGTTCTTC.

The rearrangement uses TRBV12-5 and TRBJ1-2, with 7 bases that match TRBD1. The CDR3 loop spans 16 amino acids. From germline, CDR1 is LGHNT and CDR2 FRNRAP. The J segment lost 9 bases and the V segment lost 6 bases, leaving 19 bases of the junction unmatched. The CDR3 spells CASGRGGTERPFRYTF. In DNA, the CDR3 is TGTGCTAGTGGCCGAGGGGGGACAGAGCGCCCCTTTCGCTACACCTTC. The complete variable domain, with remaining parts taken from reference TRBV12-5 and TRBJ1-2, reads DARVTQTPRHKVTEMGQEVTMRCQPILGHNTVFWYRQTMMQGLELLAYFRNRAPLDDSGMPKDRFSAEMPDATLATLKIQPSEPRDSAVYFCASGRGGTERPFRYTFGSGTRLTVV.

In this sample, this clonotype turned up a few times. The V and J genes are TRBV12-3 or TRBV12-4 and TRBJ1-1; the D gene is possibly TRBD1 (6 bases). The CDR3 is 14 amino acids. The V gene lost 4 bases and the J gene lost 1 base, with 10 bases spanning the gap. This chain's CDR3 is CASSSRGANTEAFF. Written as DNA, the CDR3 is TGTGCCAGCAGTTCGAGGGGGGCGAACACTGAAGCTTTCTTT.

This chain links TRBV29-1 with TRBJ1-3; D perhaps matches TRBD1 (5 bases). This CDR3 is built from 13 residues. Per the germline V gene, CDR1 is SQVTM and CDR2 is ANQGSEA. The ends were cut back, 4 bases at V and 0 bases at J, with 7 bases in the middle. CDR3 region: CSVGQYSGNTIYF. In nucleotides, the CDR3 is TGCAGCGTTGGACAGTACTCTGGAAACACCATATATTTT.

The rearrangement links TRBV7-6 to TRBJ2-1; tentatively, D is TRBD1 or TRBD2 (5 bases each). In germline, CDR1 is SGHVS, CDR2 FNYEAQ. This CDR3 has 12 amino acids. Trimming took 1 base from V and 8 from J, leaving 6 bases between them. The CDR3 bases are TGTGCCAGCAGCTTAGGAGGGGATGAGCAGTTCTTC. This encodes CASSLGGDEQFF.

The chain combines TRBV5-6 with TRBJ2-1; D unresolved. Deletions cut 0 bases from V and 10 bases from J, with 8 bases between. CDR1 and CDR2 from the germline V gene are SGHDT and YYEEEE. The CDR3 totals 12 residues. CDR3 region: CASSLGNREQFF. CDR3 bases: TGTGCCAGCAGCTTGGGGAATCGGGAGCAGTTCTTC.

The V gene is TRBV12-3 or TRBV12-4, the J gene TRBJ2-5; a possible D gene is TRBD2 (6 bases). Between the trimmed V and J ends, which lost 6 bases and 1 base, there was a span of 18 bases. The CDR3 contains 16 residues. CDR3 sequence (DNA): TGTGCCAGCAGGAAACGCGGGACGTCCGGCCAAGAGACCCAGTACTTC. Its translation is CASRKRGTSGQETQYF.

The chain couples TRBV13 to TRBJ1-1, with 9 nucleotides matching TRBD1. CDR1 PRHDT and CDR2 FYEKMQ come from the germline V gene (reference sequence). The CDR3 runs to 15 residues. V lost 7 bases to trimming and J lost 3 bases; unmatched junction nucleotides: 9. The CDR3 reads CASTERGDRDTEAFF. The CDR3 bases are TGTGCCAGCACCGAACGCGGGGACAGGGACACTGAAGCTTTCTTT. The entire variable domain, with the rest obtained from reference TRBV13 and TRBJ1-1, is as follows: AAGVIQSPRHLIKEKRETATLKCYPIPRHDTVYWYQQGPGQDPQFLISFYEKMQSDKGSIPDRFSAQQFSDYHSELNMSSLELGDSALYFCASTERGDRDTEAFFGQGTRLTVV.

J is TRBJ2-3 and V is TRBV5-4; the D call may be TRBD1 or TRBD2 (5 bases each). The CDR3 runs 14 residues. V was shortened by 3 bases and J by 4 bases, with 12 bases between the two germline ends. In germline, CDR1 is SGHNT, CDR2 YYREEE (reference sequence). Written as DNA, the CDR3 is TGTGCCAGCAGCTCGACACTGGGGGCAGATACGCAGTATTTT. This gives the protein CASSSTLGADTQYF. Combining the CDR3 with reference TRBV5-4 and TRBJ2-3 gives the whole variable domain ETGVTQSPTHLIKTRGQQVTLRCSSQSGHNTVSWYQQALGQGPQFIFQYYREEENGRGNFPPRFSGLQFPNYSSELNVNALELDDSALYLCASSSTLGADTQYFGPGTRLTVL.

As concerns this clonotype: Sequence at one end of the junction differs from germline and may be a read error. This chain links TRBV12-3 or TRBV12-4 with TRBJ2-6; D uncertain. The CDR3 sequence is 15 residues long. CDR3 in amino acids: CASSLTASEANVLTF. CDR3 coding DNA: TGTGCCAGCAGTTTAACCGCCTCTGAGGCCAACGTCCTGACTTTC.

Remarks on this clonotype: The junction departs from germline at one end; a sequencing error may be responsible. CDR3 nucleotides: TGTGCCAGCAGTTTATCGGGCTATGGCAACACCTTC. The encoded protein is CASSLSGYGNTF. The rearrangement uses TRBV27 and TRBJ1-2; D is unclear. Germline CDR1 reads MNHEY; CDR2 reads SMNVEV (reference sequence). CDR3 size: 12 residues.

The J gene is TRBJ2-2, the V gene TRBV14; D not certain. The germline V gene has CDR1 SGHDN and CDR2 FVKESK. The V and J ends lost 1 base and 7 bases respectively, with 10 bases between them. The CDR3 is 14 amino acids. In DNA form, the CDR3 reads TGTGCCAGCAGCCAAGTCGCACAGCACGGGGAGCTGTTTTTT. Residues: CASSQVAQHGELFF. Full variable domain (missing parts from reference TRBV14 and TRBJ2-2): EAGVTQFPSHSVIEKGQTVTLRCDPISGHDNLYWYRRVMGKEIKFLLHFVKESKQDESGMPNNRFLAERTGGTYSTLKVQPAELEDSGVYFCASSQVAQHGELFFGEGSRLTVL.

CDR3: CSASGGSSYEQYF. CDR3 nucleotides: TGCAGTGCAAGCGGGGGGTCTTCCTACGAGCAGTACTTC. The gene calls are TRBV20-1 and TRBJ2-7; 9 positions match TRBD2. Germline values: CDR1 DFQATT, CDR2 SNEGSKA (reference sequence). With V trimmed by 6 bases and J by 1 base, 4 bases remained unmatched. The CDR3 covers 13 residues.

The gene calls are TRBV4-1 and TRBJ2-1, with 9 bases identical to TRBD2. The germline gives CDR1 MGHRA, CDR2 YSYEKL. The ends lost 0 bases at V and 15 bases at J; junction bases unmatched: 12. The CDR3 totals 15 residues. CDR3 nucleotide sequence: TGCGCCAGCAGCCAAGAAGCGGGGGGCTCCAATGTCCCGTTCTTC. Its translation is CASSQEAGGSNVPFF.

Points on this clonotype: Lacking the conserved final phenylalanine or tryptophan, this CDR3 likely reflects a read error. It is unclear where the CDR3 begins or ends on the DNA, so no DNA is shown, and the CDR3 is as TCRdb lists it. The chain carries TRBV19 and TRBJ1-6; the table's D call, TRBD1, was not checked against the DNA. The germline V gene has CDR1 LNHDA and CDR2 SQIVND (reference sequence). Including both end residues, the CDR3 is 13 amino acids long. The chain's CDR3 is CASSGQGSRFLNV.

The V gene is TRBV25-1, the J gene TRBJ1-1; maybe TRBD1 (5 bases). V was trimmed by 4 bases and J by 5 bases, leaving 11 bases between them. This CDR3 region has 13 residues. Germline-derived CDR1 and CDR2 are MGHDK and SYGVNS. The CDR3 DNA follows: TGTGCCAGCAGTGCGCAGGGTGAGACTGAAGCTTTCTTT. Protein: CASSAQGETEAFF.

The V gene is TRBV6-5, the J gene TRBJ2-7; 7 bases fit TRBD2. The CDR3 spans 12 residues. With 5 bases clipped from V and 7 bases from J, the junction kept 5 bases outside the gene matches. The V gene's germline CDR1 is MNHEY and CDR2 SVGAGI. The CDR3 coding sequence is TGTGCCAGCAGTCGGGGGGTGGATGAGCAGTACTTC. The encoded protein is CASSRGVDEQYF.

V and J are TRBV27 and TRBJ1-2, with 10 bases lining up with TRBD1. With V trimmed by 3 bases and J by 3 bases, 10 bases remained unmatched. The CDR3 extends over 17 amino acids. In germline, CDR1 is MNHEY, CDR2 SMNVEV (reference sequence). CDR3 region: CASSFRKTGGKDYGYTF. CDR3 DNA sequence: TGTGCCAGCAGTTTCCGCAAGACAGGGGGCAAAGACTATGGCTACACCTTC.

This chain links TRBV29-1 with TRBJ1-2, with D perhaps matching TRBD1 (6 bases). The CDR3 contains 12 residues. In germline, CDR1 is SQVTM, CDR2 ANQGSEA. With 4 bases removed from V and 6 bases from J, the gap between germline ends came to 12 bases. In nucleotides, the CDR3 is TGCAGCGTTGTTTCAGGGGCTCATGGCTACACCTTC. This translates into CSVVSGAHGYTF. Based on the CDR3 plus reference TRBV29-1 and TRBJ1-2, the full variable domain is SAVISQKPSRDICQRGTSLTIQCQVDSQVTMMFWYRQQPGQSLTLIATANQGSEATYESGFVIDKFPISRPNLTFSTLTVSNMSPEDSSIYLCSVVSGAHGYTFGSGTRLTVV.

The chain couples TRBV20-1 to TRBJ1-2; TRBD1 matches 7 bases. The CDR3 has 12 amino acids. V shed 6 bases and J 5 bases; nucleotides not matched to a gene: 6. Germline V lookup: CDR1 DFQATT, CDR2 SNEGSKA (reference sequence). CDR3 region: CSAHRGGYGYTF. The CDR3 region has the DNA TGCAGTGCGCACAGGGGAGGGTATGGCTACACCTTC.

The chain's CDR3 is CASSLLGAPPDPLHF. CDR3 sequence (DNA): TGTGCCAGCAGCTTACTGGGGGCACCCCCGGACCCCCTCCACTTT. This sequence joins TRBV13 and TRBJ1-6; tentatively, D is TRBD1 (6 bases). The CDR3 runs to 15 residues. With 2 bases removed from V and 13 bases from J, the gap between germline ends came to 18 bases. Germline V gives CDR1 PRHDT, CDR2 FYEKMQ (reference sequence). The entire variable domain, with the rest obtained from reference TRBV13 and TRBJ1-6, is as follows: AAGVIQSPRHLIKEKRETATLKCYPIPRHDTVYWYQQGPGQDPQFLISFYEKMQSDKGSIPDRFSAQQFSDYHSELNMSSLELGDSALYFCASSLLGAPPDPLHFGNGTRLTVT.

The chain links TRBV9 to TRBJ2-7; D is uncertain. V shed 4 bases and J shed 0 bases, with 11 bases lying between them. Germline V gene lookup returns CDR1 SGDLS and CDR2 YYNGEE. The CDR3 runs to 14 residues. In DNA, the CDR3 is TGTGCCAGCAGCCCCCGATTTAGCTCCTACGAGCAGTACTTC. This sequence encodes CASSPRFSSYEQYF. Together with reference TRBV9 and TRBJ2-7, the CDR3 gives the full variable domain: DSGVTQTPKHLITATGQRVTLRCSPRSGDLSVYWYQQSLDQGLQFLIQYYNGEERAKGNILERFSAQQFPDLHSELNLSSLELGDSALYFCASSPRFSSYEQYFGPGTRLTVT.